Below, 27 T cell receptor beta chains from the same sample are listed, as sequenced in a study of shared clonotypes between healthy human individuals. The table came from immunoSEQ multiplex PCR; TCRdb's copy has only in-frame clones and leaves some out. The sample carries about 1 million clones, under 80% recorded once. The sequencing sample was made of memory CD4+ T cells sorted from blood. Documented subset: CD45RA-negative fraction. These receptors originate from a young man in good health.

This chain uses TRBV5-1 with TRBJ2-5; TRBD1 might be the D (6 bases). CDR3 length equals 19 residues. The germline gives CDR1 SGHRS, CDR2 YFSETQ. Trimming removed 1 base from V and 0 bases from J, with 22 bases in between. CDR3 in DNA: TGCGCCAGCAGCTTGTTTGTCAGGGGTAGCCTTGTTTACCAAGAGACCCAGTACTTC. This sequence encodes CASSLFVRGSLVYQETQYF. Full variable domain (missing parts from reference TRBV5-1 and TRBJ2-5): KAGVTQTPRYLIKTRGQQVTLSCSPISGHRSVSWYQQTPGQGLQFLFEYFSETQRNKGNFPGRFSGRQFSNSRSEMNVSTLELGDSALYLCASSLFVRGSLVYQETQYFGPGTRLLVL.

The CDR3 loop is CASSSGPNTEAFF. As DNA, the CDR3 is TGTGCCAGCAGCTCGGGACCGAACACTGAAGCTTTCTTT. The chain carries TRBV5-5 and TRBJ1-1; maybe TRBD1 (5 bases). V shed 3 bases and J shed 1 base, with 7 bases lying between them. This CDR3 contains 13 residues. Germline-derived CDR1 and CDR2 are SGHKS and YYEKEE (reference sequence).

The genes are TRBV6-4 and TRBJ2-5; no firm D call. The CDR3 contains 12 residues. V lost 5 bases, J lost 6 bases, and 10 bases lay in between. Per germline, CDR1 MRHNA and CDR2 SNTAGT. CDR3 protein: CASSFRSQTQYF. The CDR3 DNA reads TGTGCCAGCAGTTTCCGGTCCCAGACCCAGTACTTC.

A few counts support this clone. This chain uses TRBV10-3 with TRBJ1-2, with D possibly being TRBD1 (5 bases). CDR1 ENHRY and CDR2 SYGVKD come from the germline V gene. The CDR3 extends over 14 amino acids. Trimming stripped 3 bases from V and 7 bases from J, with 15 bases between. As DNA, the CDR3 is TGTGCCATCAGTGACGACGGGGCAGGAGGTGGCTACACCTTC. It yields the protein CAISDDGAGGGYTF.

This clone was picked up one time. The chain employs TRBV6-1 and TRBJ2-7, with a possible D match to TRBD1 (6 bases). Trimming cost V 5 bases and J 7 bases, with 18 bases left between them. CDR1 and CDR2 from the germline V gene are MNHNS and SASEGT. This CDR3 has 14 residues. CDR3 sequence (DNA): TGTGCCAGCAGTCGACAACAGGGCGGCTGGGAGCAGTACTTC. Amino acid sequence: CASSRQQGGWEQYF.

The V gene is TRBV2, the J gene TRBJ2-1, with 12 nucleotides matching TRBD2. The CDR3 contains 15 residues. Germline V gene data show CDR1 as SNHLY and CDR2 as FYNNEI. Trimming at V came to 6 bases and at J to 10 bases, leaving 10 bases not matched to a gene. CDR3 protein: CASRALAGGFGEQFF. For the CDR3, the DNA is TGTGCCAGCAGAGCCCTAGCGGGAGGGTTTGGGGAGCAGTTCTTC. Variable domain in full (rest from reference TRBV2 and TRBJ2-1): EPEVTQTPSHQVTQMGQEVILRCVPISNHLYFYWYRQILGQKVEFLVSFYNNEISEKSEIFDDQFSVERPDGSNFTLKIRSTKLEDSAMYFCASRALAGGFGEQFFGPGTRLTVL.

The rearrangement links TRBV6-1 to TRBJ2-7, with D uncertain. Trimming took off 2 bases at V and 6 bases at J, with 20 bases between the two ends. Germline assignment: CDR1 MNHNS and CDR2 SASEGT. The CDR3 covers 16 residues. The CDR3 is CASSEYMGSQKPEQYF. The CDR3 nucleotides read TGTGCCAGCAGTGAATACATGGGCAGCCAAAAACCCGAGCAGTACTTC.

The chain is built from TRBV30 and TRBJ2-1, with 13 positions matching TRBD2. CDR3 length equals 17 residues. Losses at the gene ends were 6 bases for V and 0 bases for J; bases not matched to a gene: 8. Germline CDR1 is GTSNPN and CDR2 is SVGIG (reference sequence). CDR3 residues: CACPGLAGSSSYNEQFF. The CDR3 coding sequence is TGTGCCTGCCCGGGACTAGCGGGGTCGAGCTCCTACAATGAGCAGTTCTTC.

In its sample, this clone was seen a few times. In nucleotides, the CDR3 is TGTGCCTGGAGTTGGACAGGTTACCCCTTGGCTTTCTTT. It specifies CAWSWTGYPLAFF. The chain carries TRBV30 and TRBJ1-1; TRBD1 agrees at 7 bases. The CDR3 has 13 residues. Germline loops: CDR1 GTSNPN, CDR2 SVGIG (reference sequence). The ends lost 2 bases at V and 11 bases at J; junction bases unmatched: 11. Variable domain in full (rest from reference TRBV30 and TRBJ1-1): SQTIHQWPATLVQPVGSPLSLECTVEGTSNPNLYWYRQAAGRGLQLLFYSVGIGQISSEVPQNLSASRPQDRQFILSSKKLLLSDSGFYLCAWSWTGYPLAFFGQGTRLTVV.

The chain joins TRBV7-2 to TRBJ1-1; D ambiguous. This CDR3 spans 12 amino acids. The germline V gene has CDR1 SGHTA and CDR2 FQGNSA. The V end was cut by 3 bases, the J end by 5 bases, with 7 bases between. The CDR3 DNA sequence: TGTGCCAGCAGCTTCTCCCAAACTGAAGCTTTCTTT. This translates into CASSFSQTEAFF.

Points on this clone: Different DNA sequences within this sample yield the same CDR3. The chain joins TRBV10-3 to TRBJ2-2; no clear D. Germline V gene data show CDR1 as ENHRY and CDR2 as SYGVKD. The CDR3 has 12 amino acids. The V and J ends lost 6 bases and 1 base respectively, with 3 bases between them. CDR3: CAIRENTGELFF. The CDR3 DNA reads TGTGCCATCAGGGAGAACACCGGGGAGCTGTTTTTT.

CDR3 region: CASSLGTGGYNEQFF. CDR3 nucleotide sequence: TGTGCCAGCAGCTTGGGCACAGGAGGATACAATGAGCAGTTCTTC. The rearrangement uses TRBV5-5 and TRBJ2-1; D tentatively reads TRBD1 or TRBD2 (5 bases each). The V gene's germline CDR1 is SGHKS and CDR2 YYEKEE (reference sequence). Trimming left V 0 bases short and J 4 bases short, with 11 bases between. The CDR3 consists of 15 residues. The whole variable domain, filled in from reference TRBV5-5 and TRBJ2-1, reads DAGVTQSPTHLIKTRGQQVTLRCSPISGHKSVSWYQQVLGQGPQFIFQYYEKEERGRGNFPDRFSARQFPNYSSELNVNALLLGDSALYLCASSLGTGGYNEQFFGPGTRLTVL.

This chain's CDR3 is CATGQDNSPLHF. CDR3 DNA sequence: TGTGCCACAGGACAGGATAATTCACCCCTCCACTTT. This chain connects TRBV6-1 to TRBJ1-6; 7 bases are shared with TRBD1. Germline V gene lookup returns CDR1 MNHNS and CDR2 SASEGT. J was trimmed by 5 bases and V by 10 bases; bases with no gene match: 2. The CDR3 contains 12 residues.

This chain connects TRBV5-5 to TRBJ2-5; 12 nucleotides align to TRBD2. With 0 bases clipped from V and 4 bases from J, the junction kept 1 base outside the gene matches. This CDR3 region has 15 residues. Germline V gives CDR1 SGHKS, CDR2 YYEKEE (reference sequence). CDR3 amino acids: CASSLAGLAGETQYF. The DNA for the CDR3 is TGTGCCAGCAGCTTGGCGGGACTAGCGGGAGAGACCCAGTACTTC.

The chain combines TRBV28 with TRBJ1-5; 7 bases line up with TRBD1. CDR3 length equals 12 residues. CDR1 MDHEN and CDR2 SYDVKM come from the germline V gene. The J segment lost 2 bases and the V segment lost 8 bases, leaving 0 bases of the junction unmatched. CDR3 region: CASQGGNQPQHF. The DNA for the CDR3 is TGTGCCAGCCAGGGGGGCAATCAGCCCCAGCATTTT.

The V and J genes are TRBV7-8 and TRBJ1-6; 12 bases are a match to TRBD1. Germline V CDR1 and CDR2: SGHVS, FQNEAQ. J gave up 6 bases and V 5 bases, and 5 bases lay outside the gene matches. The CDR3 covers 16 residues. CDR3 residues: CASSPGTGGINSPLHF. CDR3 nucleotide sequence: TGTGCCAGCAGCCCAGGGACAGGGGGCATTAATTCACCCCTCCACTTT.

The DNA for the CDR3 is TGTGCCAGCTCCCGAGCCCCTCAAAGCGGGAGCTCCTACAATGAGCAGTTCTTC. It is translated as CASSRAPQSGSSYNEQFF. The rearrangement joins TRBV18 to TRBJ2-1, with 8 bases matching TRBD2. CDR3 length equals 18 residues. The V segment lost 6 bases and the J segment 0 bases; nucleotides outside the gene matches: 13. Germline CDR1 is KGHSH and CDR2 is LQKENI.

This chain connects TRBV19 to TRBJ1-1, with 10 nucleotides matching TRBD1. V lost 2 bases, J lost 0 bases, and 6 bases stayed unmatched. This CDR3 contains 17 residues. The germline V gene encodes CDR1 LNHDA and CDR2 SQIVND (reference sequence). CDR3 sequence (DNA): TGTGCCAGTAGTATACTAAGGACAGGGGGTCTGAACACTGAAGCTTTCTTT. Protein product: CASSILRTGGLNTEAFF.

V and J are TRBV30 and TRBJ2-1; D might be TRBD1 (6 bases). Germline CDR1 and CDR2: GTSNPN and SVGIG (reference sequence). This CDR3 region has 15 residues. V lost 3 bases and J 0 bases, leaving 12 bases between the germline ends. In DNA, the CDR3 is TGTGCCTGGAGCCTGGGGGCGAGCTCCTACAATGAGCAGTTCTTC. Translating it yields CAWSLGASSYNEQFF.

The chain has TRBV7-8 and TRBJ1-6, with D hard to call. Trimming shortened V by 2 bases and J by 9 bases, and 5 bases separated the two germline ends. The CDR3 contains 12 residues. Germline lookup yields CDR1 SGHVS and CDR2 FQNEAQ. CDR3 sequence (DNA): TGTGCCAGCAGCTTATCGGGTTCACCCCTCCACTTT. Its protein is CASSLSGSPLHF.

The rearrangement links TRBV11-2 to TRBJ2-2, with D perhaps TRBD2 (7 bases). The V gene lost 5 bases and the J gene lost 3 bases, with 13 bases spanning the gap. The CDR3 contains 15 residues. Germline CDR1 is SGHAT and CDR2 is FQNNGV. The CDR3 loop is CASSIGGPDTGELFF. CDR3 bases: TGTGCCAGCAGCATCGGGGGGCCGGACACCGGGGAGCTGTTTTTT. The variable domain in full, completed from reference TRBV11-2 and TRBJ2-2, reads EAGVAQSPRYKIIEKRQSVAFWCNPISGHATLYWYQQILGQGPKLLIQFQNNGVVDDSQLPKDRFSAERLKGVDSTLKIQPAKLEDSAVYLCASSIGGPDTGELFFGEGSRLTVL.

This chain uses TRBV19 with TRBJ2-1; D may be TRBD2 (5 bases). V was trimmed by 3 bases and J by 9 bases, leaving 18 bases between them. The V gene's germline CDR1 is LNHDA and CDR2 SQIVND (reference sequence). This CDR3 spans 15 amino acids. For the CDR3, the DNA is TGTGCCAGTAGTATCGGCCTTTTTCAGCGGAGTGAGCAGTTCTTC. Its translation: CASSIGLFQRSEQFF.

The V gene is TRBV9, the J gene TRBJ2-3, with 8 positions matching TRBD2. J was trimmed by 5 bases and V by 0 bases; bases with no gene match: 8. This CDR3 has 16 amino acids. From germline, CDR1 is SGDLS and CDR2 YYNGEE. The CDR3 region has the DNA TGTGCCAGCAGCGTAGTGATGGCGGGGGGAATAGATACGCAGTATTTT. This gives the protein CASSVVMAGGIDTQYF.

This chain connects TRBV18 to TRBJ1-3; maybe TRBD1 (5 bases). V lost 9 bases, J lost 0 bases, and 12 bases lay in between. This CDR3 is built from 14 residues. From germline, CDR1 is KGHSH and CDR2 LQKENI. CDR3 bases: TGTGCCAGTAACGGGGACTCCTCTGGAAACACCATATATTTT. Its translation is CASNGDSSGNTIYF.

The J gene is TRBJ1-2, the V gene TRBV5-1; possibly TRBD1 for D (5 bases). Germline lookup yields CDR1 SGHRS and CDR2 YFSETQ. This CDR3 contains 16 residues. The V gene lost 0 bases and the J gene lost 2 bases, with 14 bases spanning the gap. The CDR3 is CASSLGDSSGNYGYTF. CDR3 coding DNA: TGCGCCAGCAGCTTGGGAGACAGTTCCGGAAACTATGGCTACACCTTC.

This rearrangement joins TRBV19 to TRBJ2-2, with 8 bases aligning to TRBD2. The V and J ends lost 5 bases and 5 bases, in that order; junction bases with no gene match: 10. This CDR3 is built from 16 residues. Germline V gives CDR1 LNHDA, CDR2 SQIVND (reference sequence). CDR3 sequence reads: CASSAQTSERTGELFF. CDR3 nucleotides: TGTGCCAGTAGTGCCCAGACTAGCGAGAGGACCGGGGAGCTGTTTTTT.

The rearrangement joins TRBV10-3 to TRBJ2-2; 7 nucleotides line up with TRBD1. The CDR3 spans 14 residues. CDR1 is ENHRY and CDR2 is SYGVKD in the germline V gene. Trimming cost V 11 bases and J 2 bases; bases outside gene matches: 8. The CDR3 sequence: CAAGTVSNTGELFF. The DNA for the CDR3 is TGTGCCGCTGGGACAGTTTCAAACACCGGGGAGCTGTTTTTT.